This T cell receptor beta chain was observed in a study of Ad26.COV2.S vaccination and SARS-CoV-2 variants. Study-level points and caveats: Researchers reported similar non-spike TCR breadth in vaccine and placebo recipients. Higher spike-specific TCR breadth was found in vaccine recipients than in placebo recipients.

Treatment: around 19 received Ad26.COV2.S at low or high dose, single or two shots; 5 received placebo; per-sample allocation not given. Repertoires come from day 63 after the first vaccine or placebo injection. Comments on this clone: Its target is unknown.

The data were produced by immunoSEQ multiplex PCR, yet TCRdb's version contains in-frame clones alone and is incomplete. This table has over 400,000 clones, roughly 91% appearing once. Germline CDR1 SGHTS, CDR2 YDEGEE. The J segment lost 6 bases and the V segment lost 9 bases, leaving 13 bases of the junction unmatched. CDR3 size: 15 residues. V and J are TRBV5-8 and TRBJ2-1; 9 bases match TRBD1. This clonotype was sampled from a person aged 18 to 65 who received the Ad26.COV2.S COVID-19 vaccine or a placebo. The sample in question was peripheral blood, obtained in a trial of Ad26.COV2.S vaccine versus placebo. CDR3 region: CATSSGTGKCNEQFF. In DNA form, the CDR3 reads TGTGCCACCTCGTCCGGGACAGGGAAATGCAATGAGCAGTTCTTC.